The present T cell receptor (beta chain) was sequenced within a study of read filtering for tumor transcriptome and immune sequencing. Turning to the study itself: DNase treatment preceded whole-transcriptome library preparation.

From roughly 0.4 ug of RNA, a library with molecular barcoded alpha/delta and beta/gamma adaptors was made. A single record per CDR3 protein comes from TCRdb applying MiXCR to the reads. The sample yields around 130,000 distinct CDR3 sequences, roughly 13% seen once. The germline CDR1 and CDR2 sequences are MDHEN and SYDVKM. The V gene end was trimmed by 5 bases and the J gene end by 4 bases; junction bases not matched to a gene: 9. The CDR3 totals 15 residues. At the time of active disease, bone marrow was collected from every patient. This clonotype was counted at least ten times. The chain is built from TRBV28 and TRBJ1-2, with 8 bases identical to TRBD1. The source of this sequence is a donor over 35 with multiple myeloma. The sequenced material came from a population of CD138-negative cells sorted from bone marrow. Here the CDR3 reads CASSPGTGGTYGYTF. The CDR3 DNA reads TGTGCCAGCAGTCCCGGGACAGGCGGAACCTATGGCTACACCTTC.